This entry lists 21 T cell receptor beta chains sequenced from one sample in a study of beta chain features in type 1 diabetes. Findings of the study overall: Type 1 diabetes patients had TCRB CDR3s that were shorter (moderately but significantly so) in all four CD4+ subsets.

Their target antigens are unknown. Reverse transcription of all isolated RNA meant that expressed TCRB transcripts were sequenced. The table came from immunoSEQ multiplex PCR; TCRdb's copy has only in-frame clones and leaves some out. Of more than 250,000 clones listed, approximately 15% are singletons. Specimen: naive CD4+ T cells from blood. The receptors were gathered from a man aged 18 to 30 with type 1 diabetes.

This clone was picked up a small number of times. The V call is TRBV7-9, the J call TRBJ2-7; 7 bases map to TRBD1. Germline V gene lookup returns CDR1 SEHNR and CDR2 FQNEAQ (reference sequence). This CDR3 region has 15 residues. The V segment lost 5 bases and the J segment 2 bases; nucleotides outside the gene matches: 9. The CDR3 loop reads CASSPNWDSAYEQYF. CDR3 DNA: TGTGCCAGCAGCCCAAACTGGGACAGCGCCTACGAGCAGTACTTC.

This clone was recorded many times. The V gene is TRBV4-3, the J gene TRBJ2-5; unclear D gene. CDR1 LGHNA and CDR2 YSLEER come from the germline V gene. Trimming stripped 0 bases from V and 1 base from J, with 6 bases between. This CDR3 comprises 14 residues. CDR3 protein: CASSQEQFQETQYF. The CDR3 coding sequence is TGCGCCAGCAGCCAAGAACAGTTCCAAGAGACCCAGTACTTC.

The chain uses TRBV28 and TRBJ2-3; 13 bases are shared with TRBD2. CDR3 length: 16 amino acids. The trim removed 4 bases at V and 6 bases at J, leaving 7 bases unmatched. Germline CDR1 MDHEN, CDR2 SYDVKM. CDR3 protein: CASSSTSGRWGDTQYF. The DNA for the CDR3 is TGTGCCAGCAGTTCGACTAGCGGGAGGTGGGGGGATACGCAGTATTTT.

V gene TRBV11-3 combines with J gene TRBJ2-5, with 8 bases aligning to TRBD1. Germline V gene lookup returns CDR1 SGHNT and CDR2 YENEEA. The V segment lost 8 bases and the J segment 5 bases; nucleotides outside the gene matches: 7. The CDR3 covers 13 residues. The CDR3 here is CASGLQGGETQYF. The DNA of the CDR3 is TGTGCCAGCGGCCTACAGGGGGGCGAGACCCAGTACTTC.

The V call is TRBV27, the J call TRBJ2-5, with 8 bases that match TRBD2. The CDR3 is made up of 13 amino acids. The germline V gene has CDR1 MNHEY and CDR2 SMNVEV (reference sequence). CDR3 bases: TGTGCTTCCCACGGGAGGGCCCAAGAGACCCAGTACTTC. Translation gives CASHGRAQETQYF.

The V call is TRBV30, the J call TRBJ2-3, with D perhaps TRBD1 (6 bases). There are 14 residues in the CDR3. The germline V and J ends were trimmed by 5 bases and 3 bases, with 15 bases remaining between them. Germline loops: CDR1 GTSNPN, CDR2 SVGIG (reference sequence). The CDR3: CAWRRGPGTDTQYF. The CDR3 nucleotides are TGTGCCTGGCGCAGGGGCCCGGGGACAGATACGCAGTATTTT.

This clone was picked up a small number of times. V gene TRBV7-2 combines with J gene TRBJ2-7; TRBD2 matches 10 bases. The V segment lost 5 bases and the J segment 5 bases; nucleotides outside the gene matches: 12. Per germline, CDR1 SGHTA and CDR2 FQGNSA. CDR3 length equals 16 residues. DNA of the CDR3: TGTGCCAGCAGCCCTTTTTGGAGCGGGGGGGACCACGAGCAGTACTTC. It codes for CASSPFWSGGDHEQYF. Together with reference TRBV7-2 and TRBJ2-7, the CDR3 gives the full variable domain: GAGVSQSPSNKVTEKGKDVELRCDPISGHTALYWYRQSLGQGLEFLIYFQGNSAPDKSGLPSDRFSAERTGGSVSTLTIQRTQQEDSAVYLCASSPFWSGGDHEQYFGPGTRLTVT.

The chain employs TRBV23-1 and TRBJ2-2; TRBD2 agrees at 13 bases. TRBV23-1 belongs to the ORF category, with a function that is uncertain. The V segment lost 8 bases and the J segment 7 bases; nucleotides outside the gene matches: 10. The CDR3 is 16 amino acids. In DNA, the CDR3 is TGCGCCAGCGCTTACATACTAGCGGGAGGGGGCGGGGAGCTGTTTTTT. It codes for CASAYILAGGGGELFF.

CDR3 amino acids: CASSYGTFSYEQYF. The CDR3 nucleotides read TGTGCCAGCAGTTACGGGACATTCTCCTACGAGCAGTACTTC. The chain couples TRBV6-6 to TRBJ2-7, with a possible D match to TRBD1 (6 bases). Trimming pared 2 bases from V and 0 bases from J, leaving 8 bases between. The germline CDR1 and CDR2 sequences are MNHNY and SVGAGI (reference sequence). The length of the CDR3 is 14 residues.

The chain is built from TRBV4-1 and TRBJ2-7; TRBD1 matches at 11 bases. After removal of 3 bases from V and 5 bases from J, the junction contained 12 bases not matched to a gene. Germline V gene data show CDR1 as MGHRA and CDR2 as YSYEKL. CDR3 length equals 17 residues. CDR3 in amino acids: CASSQGLPGQGVHEQYF. The CDR3, as DNA: TGCGCCAGCAGCCAGGGGTTACCGGGACAGGGGGTCCACGAGCAGTACTTC.

The chain joins TRBV5-6 to TRBJ1-5, with unresolved D. The CDR3 sequence is 14 residues long. V shed 6 bases and J shed 3 bases, with 13 bases lying between them. Germline loops: CDR1 SGHDT, CDR2 YYEEEE. The CDR3 here is CASNLGQANQPQHF. CDR3 in DNA: TGTGCCAGCAACCTGGGTCAGGCCAATCAGCCCCAGCATTTT.

In its sample, this clone was seen a few times. In nucleotides, the CDR3 is TGTGCCAGCAGTGCCGAGACAGATACGCAGTATTTT. Translated: CASSAETDTQYF. This chain joins TRBV2 and TRBJ2-3, with D hard to call. Trimming removed 4 bases at V and 3 bases at J, with 5 bases between. This CDR3 contains 12 residues. Germline CDR1 and CDR2: SNHLY and FYNNEI.

V gene TRBV11-2 combines with J gene TRBJ1-4; D ambiguous. CDR1 is SGHAT, CDR2 FQNNGV, per germline. The CDR3 has 15 residues. V lost 3 bases to trimming and J lost 8 bases, with 16 bases between them. CDR3 coding DNA: TGTGCCAGCAGCTTGCGGCCAGGAGGCGGAGAAAAACTGTTTTTT. Residues: CASSLRPGGGEKLFF.

A note on this clone: An end of the junction does not agree with germline; a read error may underlie this. The genes are TRBV7-9 and TRBJ2-1, with D perhaps matching TRBD1 (6 bases). The CDR3 length is 12 residues. Germline V lookup: CDR1 SEHNR, CDR2 FQNEAQ (reference sequence). DNA of the CDR3: TGTGCCAGCAGCATAACGGGACACCTAAGTCTCTTC. Protein: CASSITGHLSLF.

This clone has a handful of counts. The genes are TRBV7-2 and TRBJ2-7; 7 bases align to TRBD2. CDR1 is SGHTA, CDR2 FQGNSA, per germline. Trimming took 1 base from V and 1 from J; bases not matched to a gene: 4. This CDR3 has 15 residues. CDR3 loop: CASSLGSGDSYEQYF. CDR3 coding DNA: TGTGCCAGCAGCTTAGGAAGCGGGGATTCCTACGAGCAGTACTTC.

This clone has a handful of counts. The DNA of the CDR3 is TGTGCCAGCAGTAGCCGACAGGGAGGTGAGCAGTTCTTC. Protein sequence: CASSSRQGGEQFF. The chain recombines TRBV2 with TRBJ2-1; a weak D match, TRBD1 (7 bases). V was cut by 5 bases and J by 9 bases, with 14 bases left in between. The length of the CDR3 is 13 residues. Germline V CDR1 and CDR2: SNHLY, FYNNEI.

This clone was observed a few times. The rearrangement links TRBV29-1 to TRBJ1-1, with TRBD1 matching 7 bases. Germline V gene lookup returns CDR1 SQVTM and CDR2 ANQGSEA. The CDR3 totals 14 residues. V gave up 7 bases and J gave up 0 bases; unmatched junction bases: 8. Here the CDR3 DNA reads TGCAGCGGAGACGCCGGACAGGTGAACACTGAAGCTTTCTTT. Its translation: CSGDAGQVNTEAFF.

The rearrangement links TRBV15 to TRBJ1-6, with 8 bases lining up with TRBD1. The CDR3 is 15 amino acids. V dropped 9 bases and J dropped 12; count of bases not matched to a gene: 16. Germline CDR1 reads LNHNV; CDR2 reads YYDKDF (reference sequence). This CDR3 is CATESSGTGLRPLHF. The DNA of the CDR3 is TGTGCCACAGAGTCCTCCGGGACAGGTCTGAGACCCCTCCACTTT.

The rearrangement links TRBV9 to TRBJ2-1, with 10 bases aligning to TRBD2. Germline values: CDR1 SGDLS, CDR2 YYNGEE. V lost 0 bases and J lost 4; bases outside the gene matches: 4. The CDR3 length is 16 residues. DNA of the CDR3: TGTGCCAGCAGCGTAGCTACTAGCGGGGCGTACAATGAGCAGTTCTTC. This codes for CASSVATSGAYNEQFF. The entire variable domain, with the rest obtained from reference TRBV9 and TRBJ2-1, is as follows: DSGVTQTPKHLITATGQRVTLRCSPRSGDLSVYWYQQSLDQGLQFLIQYYNGEERAKGNILERFSAQQFPDLHSELNLSSLELGDSALYFCASSVATSGAYNEQFFGPGTRLTVL.

The chain uses TRBV28 and TRBJ2-4; D not certain. The CDR3 sequence is 15 residues long. Germline CDR1 is MDHEN and CDR2 is SYDVKM. Trimming took off 5 bases at V and 1 base at J, with 12 bases between the two ends. CDR3 in amino acids: CASSKSGTAKNIQYF. For the CDR3, the DNA is TGTGCCAGCAGTAAGTCGGGTACCGCCAAAAACATTCAGTACTTC.

The rearrangement uses TRBV5-4 and TRBJ2-7, with 9 nucleotides matching TRBD2. CDR1 SGHNT and CDR2 YYREEE come from the germline V gene (reference sequence). CDR3 length: 15 amino acids. The V and J ends lost 4 bases and 4 bases, in that order; junction bases with no gene match: 9. CDR3 DNA: TGTGCCAGCAGCCTGGGACTAGCAGGGGCGTACGAGCAGTACTTC. Translating gives CASSLGLAGAYEQYF.